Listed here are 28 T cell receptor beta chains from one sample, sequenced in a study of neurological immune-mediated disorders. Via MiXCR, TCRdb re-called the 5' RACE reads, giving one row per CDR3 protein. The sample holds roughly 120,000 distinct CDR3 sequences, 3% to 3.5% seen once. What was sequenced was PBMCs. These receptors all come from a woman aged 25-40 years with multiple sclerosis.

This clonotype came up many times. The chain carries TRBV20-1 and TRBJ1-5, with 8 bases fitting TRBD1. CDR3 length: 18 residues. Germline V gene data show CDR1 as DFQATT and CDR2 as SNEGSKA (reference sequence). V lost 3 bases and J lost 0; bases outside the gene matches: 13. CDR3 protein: CSARDRDLLRSSNQPQHF. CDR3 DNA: TGCAGTGCTAGGGACAGGGACCTGCTCCGATCTAGCAATCAGCCCCAGCATTTT.

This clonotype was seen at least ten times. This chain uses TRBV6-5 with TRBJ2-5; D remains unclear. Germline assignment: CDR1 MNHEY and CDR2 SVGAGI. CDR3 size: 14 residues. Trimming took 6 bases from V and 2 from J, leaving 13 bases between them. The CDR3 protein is CASRSILGQETQYF. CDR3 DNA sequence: TGTGCCAGCAGGTCCATCCTTGGACAAGAGACCCAGTACTTC.

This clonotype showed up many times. CDR3 bases: TGCAGCACGTTTGAGGGTGGGAGGGCTGGCTACACCTTC. It translates to CSTFEGGRAGYTF. V gene TRBV20-1 combines with J gene TRBJ1-2; D is uncertain. Germline V gene lookup returns CDR1 DFQATT and CDR2 SNEGSKA (reference sequence). This CDR3 has 13 residues.

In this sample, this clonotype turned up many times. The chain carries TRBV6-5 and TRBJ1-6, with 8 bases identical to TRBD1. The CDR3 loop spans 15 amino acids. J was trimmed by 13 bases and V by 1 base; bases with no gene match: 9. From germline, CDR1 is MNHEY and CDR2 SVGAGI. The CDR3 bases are TGTGCCAGCAGTTACTTGACAGGGGACTTGAGGCCCCTCCACTTT. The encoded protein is CASSYLTGDLRPLHF.

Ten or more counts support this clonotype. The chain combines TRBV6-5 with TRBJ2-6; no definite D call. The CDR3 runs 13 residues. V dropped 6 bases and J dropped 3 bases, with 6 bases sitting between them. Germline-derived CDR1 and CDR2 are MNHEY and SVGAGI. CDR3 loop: CASSPRGANVLTF. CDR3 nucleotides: TGTGCCAGCAGCCCGCGTGGGGCCAACGTCCTGACTTTC.

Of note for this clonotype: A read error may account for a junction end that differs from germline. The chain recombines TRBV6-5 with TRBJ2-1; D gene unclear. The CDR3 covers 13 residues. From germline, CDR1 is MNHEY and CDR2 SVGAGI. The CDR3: CASSYSTGAGSSF. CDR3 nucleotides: TGTGCCAGCAGTTACTCGACGGGCGCCGGATCATCCTTC.

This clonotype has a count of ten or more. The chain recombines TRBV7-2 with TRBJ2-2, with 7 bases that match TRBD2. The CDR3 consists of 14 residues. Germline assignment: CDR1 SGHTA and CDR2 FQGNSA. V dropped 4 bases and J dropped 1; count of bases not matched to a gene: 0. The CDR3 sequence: CASSSSGNTGELFF. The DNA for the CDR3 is TGTGCCAGCAGCTCTAGCGGGAACACCGGGGAGCTGTTTTTT.

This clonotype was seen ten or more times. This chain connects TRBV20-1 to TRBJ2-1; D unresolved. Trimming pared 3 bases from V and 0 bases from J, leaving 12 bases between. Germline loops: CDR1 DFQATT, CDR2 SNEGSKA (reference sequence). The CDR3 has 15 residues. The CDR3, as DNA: TGCAGTGCTAGCGTCGGCGGAAGCTCCTACAATGAGCAGTTCTTC. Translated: CSASVGGSSYNEQFF.

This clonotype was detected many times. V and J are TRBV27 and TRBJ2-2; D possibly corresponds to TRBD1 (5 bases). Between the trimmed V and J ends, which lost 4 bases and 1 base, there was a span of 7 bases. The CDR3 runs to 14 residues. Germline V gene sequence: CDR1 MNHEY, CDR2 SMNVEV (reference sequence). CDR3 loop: CASSWGGNTGELFF. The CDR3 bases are TGTGCCAGCAGTTGGGGCGGGAACACCGGGGAGCTGTTTTTT.

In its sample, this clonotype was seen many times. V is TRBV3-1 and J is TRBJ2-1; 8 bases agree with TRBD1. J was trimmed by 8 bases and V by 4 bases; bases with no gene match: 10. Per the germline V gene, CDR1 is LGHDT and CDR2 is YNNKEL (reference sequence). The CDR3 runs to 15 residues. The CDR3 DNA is TGTGCCAGCAGCCTACCGACGCAGGGGGCCCATGAGCAGTTCTTC. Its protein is CASSLPTQGAHEQFF.

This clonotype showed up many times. The CDR3: CASSLDPAGDQETQYF. DNA of the CDR3: TGCGCCAGCAGCTTGGATCCAGCGGGGGACCAAGAGACCCAGTACTTC. V gene TRBV5-1 combines with J gene TRBJ2-5; 8 bases fit TRBD2. CDR1 is SGHRS and CDR2 is YFSETQ in the germline V gene. This CDR3 spans 16 amino acids. With 0 bases clipped from V and 0 bases from J, the junction kept 4 bases outside the gene matches.

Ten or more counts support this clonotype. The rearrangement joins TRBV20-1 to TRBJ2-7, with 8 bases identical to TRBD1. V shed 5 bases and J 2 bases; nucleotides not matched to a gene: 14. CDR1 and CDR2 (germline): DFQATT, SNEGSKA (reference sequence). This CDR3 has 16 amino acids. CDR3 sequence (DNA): TGCAGTGCTCGACGCCCCGGGACAGGCTTACCCTACGAGCAGTACTTC. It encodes CSARRPGTGLPYEQYF.

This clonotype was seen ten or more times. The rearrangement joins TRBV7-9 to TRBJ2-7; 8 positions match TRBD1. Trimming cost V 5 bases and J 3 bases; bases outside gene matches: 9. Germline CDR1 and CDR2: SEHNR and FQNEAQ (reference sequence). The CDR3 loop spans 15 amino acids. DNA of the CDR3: TGTGCCAGCAGCCTCCCCACACAGGGGGACTACGAGCAGTACTTC. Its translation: CASSLPTQGDYEQYF.

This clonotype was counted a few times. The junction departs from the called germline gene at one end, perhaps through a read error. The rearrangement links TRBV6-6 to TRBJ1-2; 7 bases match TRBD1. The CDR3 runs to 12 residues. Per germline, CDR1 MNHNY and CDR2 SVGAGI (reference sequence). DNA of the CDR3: TGTGACAGCACCACGACAGGGACGGGCTACACCTTC. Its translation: CDSTTTGTGYTF.

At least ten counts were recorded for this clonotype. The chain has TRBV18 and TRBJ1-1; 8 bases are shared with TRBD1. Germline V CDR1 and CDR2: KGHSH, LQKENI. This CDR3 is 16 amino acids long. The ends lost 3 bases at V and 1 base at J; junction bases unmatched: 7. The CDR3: CASSPLSGQENTEAFF. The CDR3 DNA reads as TGTGCCAGCTCACCTTTATCGGGACAGGAGAACACTGAAGCTTTCTTT.

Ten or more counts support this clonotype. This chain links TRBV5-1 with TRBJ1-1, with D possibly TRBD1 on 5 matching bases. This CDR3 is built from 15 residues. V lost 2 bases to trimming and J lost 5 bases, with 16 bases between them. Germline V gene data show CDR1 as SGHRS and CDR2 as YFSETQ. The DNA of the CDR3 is TGCGCCAGCAGCTTAATTTGGGGGGAAGTGACTGAAGCTTTCTTT. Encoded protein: CASSLIWGEVTEAFF.

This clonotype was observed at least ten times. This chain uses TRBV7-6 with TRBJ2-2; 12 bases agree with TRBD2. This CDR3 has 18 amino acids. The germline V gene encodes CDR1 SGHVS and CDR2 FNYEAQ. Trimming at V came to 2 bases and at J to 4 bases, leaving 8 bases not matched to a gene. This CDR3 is CASSLNPLAGGSTGELFF. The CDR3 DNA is TGTGCCAGCAGCTTAAACCCCCTAGCGGGAGGGTCCACCGGGGAGCTGTTTTTT.

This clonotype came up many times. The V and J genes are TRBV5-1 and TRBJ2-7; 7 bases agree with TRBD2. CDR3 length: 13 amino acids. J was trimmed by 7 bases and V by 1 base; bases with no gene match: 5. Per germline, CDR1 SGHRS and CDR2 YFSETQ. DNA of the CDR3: TGCGCCAGCAGCTTGATAGGGCGGGAGGAGCAGTACTTC. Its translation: CASSLIGREEQYF. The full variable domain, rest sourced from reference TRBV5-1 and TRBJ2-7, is KAGVTQTPRYLIKTRGQQVTLSCSPISGHRSVSWYQQTPGQGLQFLFEYFSETQRNKGNFPGRFSGRQFSNSRSEMNVSTLELGDSALYLCASSLIGREEQYFGPGTRLTVT.

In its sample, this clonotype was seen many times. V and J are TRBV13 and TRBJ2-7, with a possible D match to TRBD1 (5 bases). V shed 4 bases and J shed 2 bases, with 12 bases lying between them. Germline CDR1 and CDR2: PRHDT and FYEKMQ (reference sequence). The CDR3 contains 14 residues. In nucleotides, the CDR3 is TGTGCCAGCAGCTCCGACAGTGCCCCCTACGAGCAGTACTTC. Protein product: CASSSDSAPYEQYF.

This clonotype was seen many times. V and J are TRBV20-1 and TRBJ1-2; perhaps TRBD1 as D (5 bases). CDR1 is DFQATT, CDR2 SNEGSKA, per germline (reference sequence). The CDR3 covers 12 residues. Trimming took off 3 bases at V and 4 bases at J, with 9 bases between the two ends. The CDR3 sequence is CSASQGSYGYTF. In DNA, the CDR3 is TGCAGTGCTAGTCAGGGAAGCTATGGCTACACCTTC.

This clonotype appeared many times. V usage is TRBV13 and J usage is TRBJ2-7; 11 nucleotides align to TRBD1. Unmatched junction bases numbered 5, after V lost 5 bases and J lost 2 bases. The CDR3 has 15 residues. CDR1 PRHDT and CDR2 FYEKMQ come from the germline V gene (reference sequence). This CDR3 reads CASSQGTGGTYEQYF. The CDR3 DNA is TGTGCCAGCAGCCAAGGGACAGGGGGGACCTACGAGCAGTACTTC.

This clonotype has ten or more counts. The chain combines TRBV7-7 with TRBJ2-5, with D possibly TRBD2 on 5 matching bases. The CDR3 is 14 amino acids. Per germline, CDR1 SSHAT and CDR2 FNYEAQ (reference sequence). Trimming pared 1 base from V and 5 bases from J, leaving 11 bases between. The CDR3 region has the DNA TGTGCCAGCAGCTTAGGAGGGCTCGGGGAGACCCAGTACTTC. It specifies CASSLGGLGETQYF.

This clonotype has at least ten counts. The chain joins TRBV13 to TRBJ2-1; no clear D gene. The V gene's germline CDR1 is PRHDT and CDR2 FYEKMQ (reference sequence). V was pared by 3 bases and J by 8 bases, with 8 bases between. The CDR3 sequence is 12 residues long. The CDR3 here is CASSFESDEQFF. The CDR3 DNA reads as TGTGCCAGCAGCTTTGAGTCCGATGAGCAGTTCTTC.

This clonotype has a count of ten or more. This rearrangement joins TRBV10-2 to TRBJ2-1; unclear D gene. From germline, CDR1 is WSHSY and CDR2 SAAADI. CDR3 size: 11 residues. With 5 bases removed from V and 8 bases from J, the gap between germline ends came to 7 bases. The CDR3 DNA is TGCGCCAGCAGTCCCATTGATGAGCAGTTCTTC. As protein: CASSPIDEQFF.

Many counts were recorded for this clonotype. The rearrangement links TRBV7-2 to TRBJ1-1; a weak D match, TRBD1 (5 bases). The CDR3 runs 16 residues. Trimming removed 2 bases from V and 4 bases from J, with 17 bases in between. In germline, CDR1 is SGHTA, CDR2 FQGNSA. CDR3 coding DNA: TGTGCCAGCAGCTTACAGACCGGATTGGGGACCACTGAAGCTTTCTTT. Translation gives CASSLQTGLGTTEAFF.

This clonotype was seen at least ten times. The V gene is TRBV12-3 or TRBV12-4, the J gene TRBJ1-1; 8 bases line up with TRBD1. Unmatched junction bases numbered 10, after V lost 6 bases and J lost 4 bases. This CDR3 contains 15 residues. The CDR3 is CASRPPGQAFTEAFF. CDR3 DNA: TGTGCCAGCAGACCCCCGGGACAGGCGTTCACTGAAGCTTTCTTT.

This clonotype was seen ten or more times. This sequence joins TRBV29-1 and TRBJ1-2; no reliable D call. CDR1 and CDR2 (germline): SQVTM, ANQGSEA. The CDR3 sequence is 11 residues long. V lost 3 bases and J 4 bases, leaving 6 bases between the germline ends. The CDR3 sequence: CSVEHVYGYTF. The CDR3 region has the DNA TGCAGCGTTGAGCATGTCTATGGCTACACCTTC.

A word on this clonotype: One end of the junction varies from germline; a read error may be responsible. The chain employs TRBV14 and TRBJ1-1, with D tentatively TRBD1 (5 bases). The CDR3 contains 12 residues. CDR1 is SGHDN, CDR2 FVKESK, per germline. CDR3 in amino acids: CDSSKNRQKAFF. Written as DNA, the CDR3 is TGTGACAGCAGCAAAAACCGACAGAAAGCTTTCTTT.